This T cell receptor (beta chain) originates from a study of T cell repertoires in cytomegalovirus infection. Across the study: Signatures in public TCR beta sequences pointed to both CMV infection and matching HLA type.

TCRdb reprocessed the reads with MiXCR, giving one entry per CDR3 protein. The sample has 650,000 to 900,000 distinct CDR3 sequences, over 25% seen once. As regards this clonotype: Its antigen is unidentified.

The clonotype comes from a human donor in good health (CMV status not recorded). Some clones in this sample may be carry-over from other donors' samples. The input for sequencing was cultured CD8+ T cells from PBMCs, taken from culture after CMV antigen stimulation.

CDR3 DNA sequence: TGTGCCAGCAGGGACAGGGGGTCCCAAGAGACCCAGTACTTC. Translating it yields CASRDRGSQETQYF. The rearrangement links TRBV6-5 to TRBJ2-5; 10 positions agree with TRBD1. The V gene end was trimmed by 6 bases and the J gene end by 1 base; junction bases not matched to a gene: 2. The CDR3 totals 14 residues. Germline V CDR1 and CDR2: MNHEY, SVGAGI.